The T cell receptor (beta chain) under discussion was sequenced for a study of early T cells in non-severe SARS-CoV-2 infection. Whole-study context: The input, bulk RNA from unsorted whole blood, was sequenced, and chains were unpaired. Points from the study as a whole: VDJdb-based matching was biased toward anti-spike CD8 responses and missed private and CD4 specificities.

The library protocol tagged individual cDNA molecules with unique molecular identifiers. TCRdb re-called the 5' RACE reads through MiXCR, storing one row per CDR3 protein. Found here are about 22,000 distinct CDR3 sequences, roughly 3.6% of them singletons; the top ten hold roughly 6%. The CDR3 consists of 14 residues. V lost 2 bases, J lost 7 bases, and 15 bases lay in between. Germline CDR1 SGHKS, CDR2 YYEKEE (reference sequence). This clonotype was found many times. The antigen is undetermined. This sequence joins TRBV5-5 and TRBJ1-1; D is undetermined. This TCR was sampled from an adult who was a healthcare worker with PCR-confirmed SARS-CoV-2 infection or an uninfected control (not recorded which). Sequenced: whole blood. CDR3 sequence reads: CASSFRRSPHEAFF. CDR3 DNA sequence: TGTGCCAGCAGCTTTCGAAGGTCTCCCCATGAAGCTTTCTTT.